This T cell receptor beta chain was recovered during a study of cytomegalovirus exposure and HLA in healthy donors. The PCR made use of 60 Vbeta and 13 Jbeta primers. Repertoires were generated with immunoSEQ multiplex PCR, while TCRdb's copy carries only in-frame clones and drops some. Here the sample spans about 130,000 clones, about 85% being singletons. The CDR3 is made up of 14 amino acids. V lost 4 bases and J 9 bases, leaving 18 bases between the germline ends. Germline CDR1 and CDR2: SEHNR and FQNEAQ (reference sequence). The chain employs TRBV7-9 and TRBJ1-1; D is ambiguous. Sequencing was carried out using PBMCs. The source of this sequence is a woman in her thirties in good health and CMV-seropositive. This CDR3 reads CASSYGRFEDKAFF. CDR3 bases: TGTGCCAGCAGCTATGGCAGGTTTGAAGATAAAGCTTTCTTT.